These 18 T cell receptor beta chains share one sample of origin, sequenced in a study of response to subunit inactivated influenza vaccine listed by TCRdb under 2018. Library method: RT-PCR. Instrument used: Illumina HiSeq 2500. TCRdb reprocessed the public reads (quality trimming at Q25 with fastp, clone calling with MiXCR) and kept in-frame beta chains. Each entry is one CDR3 protein sequence, shown with its most common DNA and genes. The sample data list approximately 480,000 distinct CDR3 sequences, and 10% to 11% of these were observed just once. Of the sample, about 12% is held by the ten largest clones. The time point label on this specimen signifies: around 42 days after influenza vaccine administration. This sample comprised PBMCs from blood, obtained roughly 47 days after vaccination. All receptors derive from a man aged 45 to 65 who received an inactivated influenza vaccine. Donor details come from another sample of the same person, matched by shared clones.

The sample holds a few counts of this clonotype. The chain joins TRBV2 to TRBJ1-1; D ambiguous. V lost 11 bases and J lost 4, with 5 bases in between. Germline V gives CDR1 SNHLY, CDR2 FYNNEI. The CDR3 extends over 9 amino acids. The CDR3 DNA sequence: TGTGCCTTGGGCACTGAAGCTTTCTTT. Protein sequence: CALGTEAFF.

This clonotype was seen a handful of times. The rearrangement uses TRBV28 and TRBJ2-4, with 15 bases fitting TRBD2. This CDR3 spans 21 amino acids. V lost 5 bases to trimming and J lost 5 bases; unmatched junction nucleotides: 19. The germline V gene encodes CDR1 MDHEN and CDR2 SYDVKM. Here the CDR3 reads CASSTLVRTGTSGRRENIQYF. The CDR3 region has the DNA TGTGCCAGCAGTACTCTTGTTAGAACAGGGACTAGCGGGAGGAGGGAAAACATTCAGTACTTC.

This clonotype was seen repeatedly, ten times or more. The chain joins TRBV20-1 to TRBJ2-7; TRBD2 aligns across 8 bases. The CDR3 is 15 residues long. The V segment lost 2 bases and the J segment 5 bases; nucleotides outside the gene matches: 11. Germline V gene data show CDR1 as DFQATT and CDR2 as SNEGSKA (reference sequence). The chain's CDR3 is CSARSPREGLNEQYF. The CDR3, as DNA: TGCAGTGCTAGAAGCCCACGGGAGGGCCTCAACGAGCAGTACTTC.

In this sample, this clonotype turned up many times. J is TRBJ2-1 and V is TRBV7-9; 7 nucleotides line up with TRBD1. CDR3 size: 16 residues. With 3 bases clipped from V and 0 bases from J, the junction kept 5 bases outside the gene matches. CDR1 is SEHNR and CDR2 is FQNEAQ in the germline V gene (reference sequence). The DNA for the CDR3 is TGTGCCAGCAGCTTCCCTCCAGGGGGCTCCTACAATGAGCAGTTCTTC. This gives the protein CASSFPPGGSYNEQFF.

This clonotype was detected only a few times. The chain joins TRBV4-3 to TRBJ2-7, with 10 bases aligning to TRBD2. The CDR3 has 16 residues. Trimming at V came to 0 bases and at J to 4 bases, leaving 6 bases not matched to a gene. The V gene's germline CDR1 is LGHNA and CDR2 YSLEER. The CDR3 region has the DNA TGCGCCAGCAGCCAAGACCGGGCTAGCGGGAGTTACGAGCAGTACTTC. Its protein is CASSQDRASGSYEQYF.

There are a few counts of this clonotype. The rearrangement uses TRBV29-1 and TRBJ2-3; TRBD1 agrees at 7 bases. With 4 bases clipped from V and 4 bases from J, the junction kept 11 bases outside the gene matches. This CDR3 spans 15 amino acids. Germline loops: CDR1 SQVTM, CDR2 ANQGSEA. CDR3 in amino acids: CSVVGSRGWSDTQYF. The CDR3 DNA reads as TGCAGCGTTGTGGGGAGCAGGGGGTGGTCAGATACGCAGTATTTT.

This clonotype appeared a few times. This chain joins TRBV3-1 and TRBJ1-5; D is ambiguous. CDR3 length equals 13 residues. The V end was cut by 5 bases, the J end by 5 bases, with 10 bases between. Germline values: CDR1 LGHDT, CDR2 YNNKEL (reference sequence). In DNA, the CDR3 is TGTGCCAGCAGCAGCCGGGGATATCAGCCCCAGCATTTT. Residues: CASSSRGYQPQHF. The variable domain in full, with the rest retrieved from reference TRBV3-1 and TRBJ1-5, is DTAVSQTPKYLVTQMGNDKSIKCEQNLGHDTMYWYKQDSKKFLKIMFSYNNKELIINETVPNRFSPKSPDKAHLNLHINSLELGDSAVYFCASSSRGYQPQHFGDGTRLSIL.

There are many counts of this clonotype. V usage is TRBV10-3 and J usage is TRBJ2-7, with TRBD2 matching 14 bases. Trimming removed 3 bases from V and 0 bases from J; junction bases left unmatched: 7. The CDR3 is 18 residues long. Germline CDR1 and CDR2: ENHRY and SYGVKD. Here the CDR3 reads CAISDGLAGGLSSYEQYF. The CDR3 DNA sequence: TGTGCCATCAGTGACGGACTAGCGGGAGGTTTGAGCTCCTACGAGCAGTACTTC.

DNA for the CDR3: TGCGCCAGCAGCTTGGGAGTTCTAGCGGGGGGGCCGGAGGAGACCCAGTACTTC. Translated: CASSLGVLAGGPEETQYF. The chain recombines TRBV5-1 with TRBJ2-5; 12 bases line up with TRBD2. The CDR3 spans 18 residues. Germline loops: CDR1 SGHRS, CDR2 YFSETQ. Unmatched junction bases numbered 11, after V lost 0 bases and J lost 5 bases. Complete variable domain (other parts from reference TRBV5-1 and TRBJ2-5): KAGVTQTPRYLIKTRGQQVTLSCSPISGHRSVSWYQQTPGQGLQFLFEYFSETQRNKGNFPGRFSGRQFSNSRSEMNVSTLELGDSALYLCASSLGVLAGGPEETQYFGPGTRLLVL.

The chain combines TRBV24-1 with TRBJ2-7, with 7 nucleotides matching TRBD2. V lost 5 bases to trimming and J lost 2 bases; unmatched junction nucleotides: 11. In germline, CDR1 is KGHDR, CDR2 SFDVKD. The CDR3 runs to 16 residues. The CDR3 region is CATSGSSGQNTYEQYF. In nucleotides, the CDR3 is TGTGCCACCAGTGGGTCTAGCGGACAAAATACCTACGAGCAGTACTTC.

This clonotype was detected only a few times. The V call is TRBV6-2 or TRBV6-3, the J call TRBJ2-3; 7 bases match TRBD2. CDR1 is MNHEY, CDR2 SVGEGT, per germline. V dropped 4 bases and J dropped 4; count of bases not matched to a gene: 8. CDR3 length: 15 amino acids. CDR3 DNA sequence: TGTGCCAGCAGTTCCCGAGTAGCGGGTCCAGATACGCAGTATTTT. Encoded protein: CASSSRVAGPDTQYF.

J is TRBJ2-3 and V is TRBV7-6, with D maybe TRBD1 (5 bases). V was clipped by 3 bases and J by 4 bases, with 17 bases between them. This CDR3 contains 16 residues. Germline V gene sequence: CDR1 SGHVS, CDR2 FNYEAQ. This chain's CDR3 is CASSLVVRGWADTQYF. CDR3 coding DNA: TGTGCCAGCAGCTTGGTTGTAAGGGGTTGGGCAGATACGCAGTATTTT.

The chain combines TRBV6-1 with TRBJ2-5; TRBD1 matches at 7 bases. Germline V gene data show CDR1 as MNHNS and CDR2 as SASEGT. This CDR3 has 16 residues. Trimming took 8 bases from V and 4 from J; bases not matched to a gene: 16. Here the CDR3 DNA reads TGTGCCAGCTCCCGAAAACAGGGGCCATTGGGAGAGACCCAGTACTTC. This encodes CASSRKQGPLGETQYF.

Many counts were recorded for this clonotype. V and J are TRBV6-2 or TRBV6-3 and TRBJ2-3, with 7 positions matching TRBD2. The CDR3 has 18 amino acids. Germline CDR1 reads MNHEY; CDR2 reads SVGEGT. Unmatched junction bases numbered 14, after V lost 5 bases and J lost 0 bases. The DNA of the CDR3 is TGTGCCAGCAGTCTCCTCGAGCGGGATATATCTAGCACAGATACGCAGTATTTT. It codes for CASSLLERDISSTDTQYF.

This chain connects TRBV9 to TRBJ2-5, with 8 positions matching TRBD2. The CDR3 is made up of 15 amino acids. The germline CDR1 and CDR2 sequences are SGDLS and YYNGEE. The V gene end was trimmed by 1 base and the J gene end by 4 bases; junction bases not matched to a gene: 6. The CDR3 spells CASSVSGRFSETQYF. The CDR3 DNA reads TGTGCCAGCAGCGTAAGCGGGAGATTCTCAGAGACCCAGTACTTC.

This clonotype was counted between two and nine times. The chain links TRBV6-1 to TRBJ2-3; 7 bases line up with TRBD2. The CDR3 loop spans 14 amino acids. Trimming cost V 6 bases and J 7 bases; bases outside gene matches: 10. CDR1 and CDR2 from the germline V gene are MNHNS and SASEGT. CDR3: CASSHRDYKNTQYF. The DNA of the CDR3 is TGTGCCAGCAGCCACCGGGACTATAAGAATACGCAGTATTTT.

This clonotype has ten or more counts. The chain combines TRBV10-3 with TRBJ1-6; D is uncertain. CDR3 size: 13 residues. The V gene's germline CDR1 is ENHRY and CDR2 SYGVKD. Trimming pared 3 bases from V and 3 bases from J, leaving 3 bases between. The CDR3 sequence is CAISEIYNSPLHF. CDR3 sequence (DNA): TGTGCCATCAGTGAAATCTATAATTCACCCCTCCACTTT.

This clonotype was counted between two and nine times. This chain connects TRBV21-1 to TRBJ2-1; the table's D call, TRBD2, has no DNA check behind it. TRBV21-1 is classified as a pseudogene. CDR3 length: 17 amino acids. CDR3 nucleotide sequence: TGTGCCAGCAGCAAAAGGAATAGCGGGAGCTCCTACAATGAGCAGTTCTTC. As protein: CASSKRNSGSSYNEQFF.